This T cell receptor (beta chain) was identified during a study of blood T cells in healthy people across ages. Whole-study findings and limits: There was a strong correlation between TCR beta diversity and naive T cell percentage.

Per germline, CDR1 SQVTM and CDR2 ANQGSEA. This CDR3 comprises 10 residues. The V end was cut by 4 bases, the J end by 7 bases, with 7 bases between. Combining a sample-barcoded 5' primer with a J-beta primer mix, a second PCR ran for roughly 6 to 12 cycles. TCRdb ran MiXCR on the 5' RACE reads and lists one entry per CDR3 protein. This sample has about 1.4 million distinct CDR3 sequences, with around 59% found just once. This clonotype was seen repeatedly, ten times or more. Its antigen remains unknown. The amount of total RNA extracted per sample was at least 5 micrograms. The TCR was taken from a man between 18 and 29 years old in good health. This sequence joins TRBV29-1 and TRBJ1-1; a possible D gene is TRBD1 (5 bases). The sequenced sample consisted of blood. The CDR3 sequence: CSVGDSEAFF. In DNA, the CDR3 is TGCAGCGTTGGTGACAGTGAAGCTTTCTTT.